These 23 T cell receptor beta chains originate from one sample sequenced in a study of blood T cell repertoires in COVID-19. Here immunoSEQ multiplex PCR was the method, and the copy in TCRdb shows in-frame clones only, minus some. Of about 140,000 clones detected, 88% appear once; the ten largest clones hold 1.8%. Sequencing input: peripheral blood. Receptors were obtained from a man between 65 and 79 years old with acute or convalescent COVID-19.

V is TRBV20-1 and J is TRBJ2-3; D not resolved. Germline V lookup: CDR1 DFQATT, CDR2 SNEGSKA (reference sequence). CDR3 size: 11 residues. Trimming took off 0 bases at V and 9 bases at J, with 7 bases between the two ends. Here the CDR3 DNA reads TGCAGTGCTAGAGATTTTGAGACGCAGTATTTT. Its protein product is CSARDFETQYF.

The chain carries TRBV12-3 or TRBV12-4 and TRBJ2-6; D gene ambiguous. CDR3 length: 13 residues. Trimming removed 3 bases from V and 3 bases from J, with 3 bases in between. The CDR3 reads CASSFFGANVLTF. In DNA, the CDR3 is TGTGCCAGCAGTTTCTTTGGGGCCAACGTCCTGACTTTC.

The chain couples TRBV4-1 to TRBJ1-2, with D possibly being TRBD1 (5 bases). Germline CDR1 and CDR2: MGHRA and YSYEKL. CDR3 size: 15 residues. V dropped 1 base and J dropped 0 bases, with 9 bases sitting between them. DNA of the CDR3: TGCGCCAGCAGCCAAGCCGCAGGGTCTAACTATGGCTACACCTTC. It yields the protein CASSQAAGSNYGYTF.

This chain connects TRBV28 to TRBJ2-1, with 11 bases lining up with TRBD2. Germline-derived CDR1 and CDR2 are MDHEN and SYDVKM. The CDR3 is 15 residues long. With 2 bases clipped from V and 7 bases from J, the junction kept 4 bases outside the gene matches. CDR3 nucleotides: TGTGCCAGCAGTTTACAAGCTAGCGGGAGGAATGAGCAGTTCTTC. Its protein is CASSLQASGRNEQFF.

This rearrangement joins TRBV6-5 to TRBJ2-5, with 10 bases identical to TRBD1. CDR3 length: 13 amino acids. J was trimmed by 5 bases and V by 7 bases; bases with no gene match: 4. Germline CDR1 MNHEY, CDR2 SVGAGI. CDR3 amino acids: CASKTGGAETQYF. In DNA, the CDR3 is TGTGCCAGCAAGACAGGGGGCGCGGAGACCCAGTACTTC.

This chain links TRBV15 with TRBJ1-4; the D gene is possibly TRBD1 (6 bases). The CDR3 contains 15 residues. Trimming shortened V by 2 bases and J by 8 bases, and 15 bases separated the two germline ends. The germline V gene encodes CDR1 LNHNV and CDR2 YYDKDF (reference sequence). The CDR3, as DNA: TGTGCCACCAGCAGAAGGGACACACAATGGGAAAAACTGTTTTTT. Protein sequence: CATSRRDTQWEKLFF.

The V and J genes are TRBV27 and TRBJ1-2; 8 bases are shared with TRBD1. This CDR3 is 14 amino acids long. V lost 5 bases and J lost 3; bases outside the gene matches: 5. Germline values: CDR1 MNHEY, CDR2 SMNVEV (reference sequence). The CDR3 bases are TGTGCCAGCAGTCCCTTGACAGGGGACTATGGCTACACCTTC. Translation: CASSPLTGDYGYTF.

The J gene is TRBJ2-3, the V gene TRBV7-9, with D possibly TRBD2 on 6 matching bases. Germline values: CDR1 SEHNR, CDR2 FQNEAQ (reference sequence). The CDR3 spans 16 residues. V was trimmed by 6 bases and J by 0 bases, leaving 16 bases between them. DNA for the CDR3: TGTGCCAGCAGAGTGCTTGGAGGGTTCAGCACAGATACGCAGTATTTT. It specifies CASRVLGGFSTDTQYF. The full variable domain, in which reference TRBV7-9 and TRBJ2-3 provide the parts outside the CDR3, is DTGVSQNPRHKITKRGQNVTFRCDPISEHNRLYWYRQTLGQGPEFLTYFQNEAQLEKSRLLSDRFSAERPKGSFSTLEIQRTEQGDSAMYLCASRVLGGFSTDTQYFGPGTRLTVL.

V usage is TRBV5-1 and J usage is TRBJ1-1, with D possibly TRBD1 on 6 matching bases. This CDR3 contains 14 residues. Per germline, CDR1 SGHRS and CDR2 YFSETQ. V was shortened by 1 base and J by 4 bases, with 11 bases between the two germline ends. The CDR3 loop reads CASSLPLGGTEAFF. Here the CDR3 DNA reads TGCGCCAGCAGCTTGCCTCTAGGGGGCACTGAAGCTTTCTTT.

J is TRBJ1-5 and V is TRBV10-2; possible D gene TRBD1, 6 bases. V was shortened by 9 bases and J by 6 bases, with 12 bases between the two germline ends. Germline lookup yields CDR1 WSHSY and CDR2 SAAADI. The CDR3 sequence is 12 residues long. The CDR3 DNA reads TGCGCCAGTGGGACACAGACTCAGCCCCAGCATTTT. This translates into CASGTQTQPQHF.

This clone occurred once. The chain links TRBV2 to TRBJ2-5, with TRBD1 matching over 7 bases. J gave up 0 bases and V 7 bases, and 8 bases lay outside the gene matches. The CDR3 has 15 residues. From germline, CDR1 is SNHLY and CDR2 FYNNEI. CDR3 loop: CASIRQGTYQETQYF. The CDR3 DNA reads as TGTGCCAGCATACGACAGGGCACGTACCAAGAGACCCAGTACTTC.

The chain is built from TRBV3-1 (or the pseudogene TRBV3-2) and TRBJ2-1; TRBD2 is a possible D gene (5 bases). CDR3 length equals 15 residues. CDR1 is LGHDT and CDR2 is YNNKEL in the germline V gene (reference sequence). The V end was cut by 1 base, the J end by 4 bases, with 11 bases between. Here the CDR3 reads CASSQAGIAYNEQFF. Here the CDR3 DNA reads TGTGCCAGCAGCCAAGCGGGGATAGCTTACAATGAGCAGTTCTTC.

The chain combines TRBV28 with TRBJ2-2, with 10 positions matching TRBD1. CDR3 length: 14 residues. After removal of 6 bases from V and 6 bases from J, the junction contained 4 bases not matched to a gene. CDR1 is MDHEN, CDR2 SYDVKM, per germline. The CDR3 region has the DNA TGTGCCAGCAGCCCGGGACAGGGGTCCGGGGAGCTGTTTTTT. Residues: CASSPGQGSGELFF.

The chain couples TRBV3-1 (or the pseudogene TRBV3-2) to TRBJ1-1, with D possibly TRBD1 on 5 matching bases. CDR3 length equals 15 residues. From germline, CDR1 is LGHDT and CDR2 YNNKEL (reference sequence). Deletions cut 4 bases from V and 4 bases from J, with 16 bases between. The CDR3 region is CASSPRGIGVTEAFF. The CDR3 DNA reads TGTGCCAGCAGCCCAAGGGGAATAGGGGTCACTGAAGCTTTCTTT.

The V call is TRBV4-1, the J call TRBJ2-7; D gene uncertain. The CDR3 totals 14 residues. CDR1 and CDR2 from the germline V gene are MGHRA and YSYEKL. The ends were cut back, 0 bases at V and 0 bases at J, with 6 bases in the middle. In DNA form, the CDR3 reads TGCGCCAGCAGCCAAGAAGCGACCTCCTACGAGCAGTACTTC. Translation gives CASSQEATSYEQYF.

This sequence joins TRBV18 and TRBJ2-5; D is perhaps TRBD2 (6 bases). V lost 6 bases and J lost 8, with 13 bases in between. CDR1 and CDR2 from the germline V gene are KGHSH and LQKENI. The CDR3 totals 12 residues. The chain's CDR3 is CASSDLGGTQYF. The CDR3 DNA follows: TGTGCCAGCTCCGACCTGGGGGGAACCCAGTACTTC.

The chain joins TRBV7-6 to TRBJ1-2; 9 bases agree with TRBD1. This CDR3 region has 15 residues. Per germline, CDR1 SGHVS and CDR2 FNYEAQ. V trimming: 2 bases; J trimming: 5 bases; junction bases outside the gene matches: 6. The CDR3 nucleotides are TGTGCCAGCAGCTTATTAGGGACAGGGCTTTATGGCTACACCTTC. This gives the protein CASSLLGTGLYGYTF.

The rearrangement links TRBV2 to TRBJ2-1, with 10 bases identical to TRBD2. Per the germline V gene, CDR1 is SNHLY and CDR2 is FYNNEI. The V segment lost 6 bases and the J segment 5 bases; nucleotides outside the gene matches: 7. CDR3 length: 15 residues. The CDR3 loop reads CASSAGTSANNEQFF. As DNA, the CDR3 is TGTGCCAGCAGCGCCGGGACTAGCGCCAACAATGAGCAGTTCTTC.

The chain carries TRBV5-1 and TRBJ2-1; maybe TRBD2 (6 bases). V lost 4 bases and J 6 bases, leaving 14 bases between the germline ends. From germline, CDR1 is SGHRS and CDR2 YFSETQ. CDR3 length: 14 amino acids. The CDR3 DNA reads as TGCGCCAGCAGCACGGGACTGGGTTTCAATGAGCAGTTCTTC. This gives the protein CASSTGLGFNEQFF.

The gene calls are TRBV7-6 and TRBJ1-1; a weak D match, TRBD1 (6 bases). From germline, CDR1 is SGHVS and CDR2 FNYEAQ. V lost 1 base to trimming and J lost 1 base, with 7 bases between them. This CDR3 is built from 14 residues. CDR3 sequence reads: CASSLGGGNTEAFF. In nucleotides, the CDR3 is TGTGCCAGCAGCTTAGGAGGGGGGAACACTGAAGCTTTCTTT.

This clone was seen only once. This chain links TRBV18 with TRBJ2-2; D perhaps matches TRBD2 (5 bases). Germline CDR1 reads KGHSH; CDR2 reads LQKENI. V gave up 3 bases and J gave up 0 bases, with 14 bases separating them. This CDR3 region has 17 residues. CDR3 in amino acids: CASSPGVSRSNTGELFF. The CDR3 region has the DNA TGTGCCAGCTCACCGGGAGTCTCCAGGTCGAACACCGGGGAGCTGTTTTTT.

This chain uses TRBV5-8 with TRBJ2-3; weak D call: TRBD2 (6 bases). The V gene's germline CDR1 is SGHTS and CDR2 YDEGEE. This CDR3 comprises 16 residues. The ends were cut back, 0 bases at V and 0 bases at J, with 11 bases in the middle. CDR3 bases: TGTGCCAGCAGCTTGGCCGCGGGGCCAAGCACAGATACGCAGTATTTT. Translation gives CASSLAAGPSTDTQYF.

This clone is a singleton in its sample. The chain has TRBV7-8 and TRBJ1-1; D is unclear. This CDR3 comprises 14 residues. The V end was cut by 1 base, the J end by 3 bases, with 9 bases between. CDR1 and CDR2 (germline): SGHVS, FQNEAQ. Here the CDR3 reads CASSLELTHTEAFF. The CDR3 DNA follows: TGTGCCAGCAGCTTAGAGCTAACGCACACTGAAGCTTTCTTT.